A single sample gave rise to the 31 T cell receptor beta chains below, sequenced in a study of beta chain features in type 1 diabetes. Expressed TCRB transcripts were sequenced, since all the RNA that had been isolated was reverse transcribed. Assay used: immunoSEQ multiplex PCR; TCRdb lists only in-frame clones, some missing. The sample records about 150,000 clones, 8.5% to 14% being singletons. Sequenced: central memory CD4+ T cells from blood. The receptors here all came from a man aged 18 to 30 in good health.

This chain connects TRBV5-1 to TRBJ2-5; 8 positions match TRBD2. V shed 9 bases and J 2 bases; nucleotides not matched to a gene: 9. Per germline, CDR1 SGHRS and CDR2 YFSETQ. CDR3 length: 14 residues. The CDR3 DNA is TGCGCCACCACGAGCGGGGGTCCACAAGAGACCCAGTACTTC. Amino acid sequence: CATTSGGPQETQYF.

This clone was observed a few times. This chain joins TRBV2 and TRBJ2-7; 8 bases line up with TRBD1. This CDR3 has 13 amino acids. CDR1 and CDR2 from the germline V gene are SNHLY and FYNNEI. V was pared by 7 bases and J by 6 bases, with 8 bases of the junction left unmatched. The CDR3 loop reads CASIRATGGEQYF. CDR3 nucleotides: TGTGCCAGCATTAGAGCTACAGGGGGCGAGCAGTACTTC.

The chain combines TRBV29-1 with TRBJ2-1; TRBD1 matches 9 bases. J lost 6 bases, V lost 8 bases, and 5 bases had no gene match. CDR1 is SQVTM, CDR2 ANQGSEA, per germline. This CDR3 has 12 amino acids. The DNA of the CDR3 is TGCAGCACAATGACAGGGGGCAATGAGCAGTTCTTC. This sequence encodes CSTMTGGNEQFF.

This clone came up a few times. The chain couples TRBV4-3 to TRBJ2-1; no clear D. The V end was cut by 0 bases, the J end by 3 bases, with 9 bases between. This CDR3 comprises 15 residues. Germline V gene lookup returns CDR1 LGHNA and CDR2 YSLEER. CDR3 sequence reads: CASSQEGQVYNEQFF. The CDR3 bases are TGCGCCAGCAGCCAAGAAGGGCAGGTCTACAATGAGCAGTTCTTC.

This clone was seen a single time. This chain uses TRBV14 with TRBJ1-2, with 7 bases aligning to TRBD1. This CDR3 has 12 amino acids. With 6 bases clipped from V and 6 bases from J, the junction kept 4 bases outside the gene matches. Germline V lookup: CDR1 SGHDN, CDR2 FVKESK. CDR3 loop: CASSYRGHGYTF. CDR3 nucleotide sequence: TGTGCCAGCAGTTACAGGGGCCATGGCTACACCTTC.

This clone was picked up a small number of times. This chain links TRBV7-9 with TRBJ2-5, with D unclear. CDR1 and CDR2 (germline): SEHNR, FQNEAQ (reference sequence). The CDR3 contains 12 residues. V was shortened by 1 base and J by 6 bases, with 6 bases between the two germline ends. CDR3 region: CASSLDIKTQYF. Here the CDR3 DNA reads TGTGCCAGCAGCTTAGATATTAAGACCCAGTACTTC.

CDR3 amino acids: CASSFPPSGGSYEQYF. The DNA of the CDR3 is TGTGCCAGCAGTTTCCCCCCGAGTGGCGGGTCCTACGAGCAGTACTTC. This rearrangement joins TRBV28 to TRBJ2-7; tentatively, D is TRBD2 (5 bases). Per germline, CDR1 MDHEN and CDR2 SYDVKM. This CDR3 comprises 16 residues. The V gene lost 3 bases and the J gene lost 1 base, with 16 bases spanning the gap.

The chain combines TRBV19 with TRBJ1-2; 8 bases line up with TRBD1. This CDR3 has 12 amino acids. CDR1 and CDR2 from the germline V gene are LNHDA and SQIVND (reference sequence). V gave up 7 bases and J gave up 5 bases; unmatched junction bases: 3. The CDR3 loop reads CASTRTGYGYTF. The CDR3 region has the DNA TGTGCCAGTACCCGGACAGGGTATGGCTACACCTTC.

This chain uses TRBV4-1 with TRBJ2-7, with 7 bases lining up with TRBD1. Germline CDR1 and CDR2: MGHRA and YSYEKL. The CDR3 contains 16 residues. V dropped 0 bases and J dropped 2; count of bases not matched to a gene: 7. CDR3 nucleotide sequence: TGCGCCAGCAGCCAAGATCCTACCGGGACAGCCTACGAGCAGTACTTC. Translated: CASSQDPTGTAYEQYF.

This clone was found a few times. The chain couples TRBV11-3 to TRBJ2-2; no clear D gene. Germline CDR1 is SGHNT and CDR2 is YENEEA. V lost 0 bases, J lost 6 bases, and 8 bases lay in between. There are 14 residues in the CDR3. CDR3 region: CASSLDSLAGELFF. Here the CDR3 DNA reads TGTGCCAGCAGCTTAGATTCCTTAGCCGGGGAGCTGTTTTTT.

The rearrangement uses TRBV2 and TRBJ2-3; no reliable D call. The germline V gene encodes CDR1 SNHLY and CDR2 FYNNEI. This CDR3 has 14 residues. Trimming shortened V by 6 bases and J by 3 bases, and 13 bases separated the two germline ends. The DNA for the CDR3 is TGTGCCAGCAGCGCCGTCGGCCGGACAGATACGCAGTATTTT. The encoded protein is CASSAVGRTDTQYF. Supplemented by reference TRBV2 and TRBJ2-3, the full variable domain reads EPEVTQTPSHQVTQMGQEVILRCVPISNHLYFYWYRQILGQKVEFLVSFYNNEISEKSEIFDDQFSVERPDGSNFTLKIRSTKLEDSAMYFCASSAVGRTDTQYFGPGTRLTVL.

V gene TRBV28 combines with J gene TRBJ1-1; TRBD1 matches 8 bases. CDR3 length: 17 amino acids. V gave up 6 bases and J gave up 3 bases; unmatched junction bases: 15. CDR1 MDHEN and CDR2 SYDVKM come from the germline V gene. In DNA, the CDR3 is TGTGCCAGCAGGAAACCTGGACAGGGTTATCGGGACACTGAAGCTTTCTTT. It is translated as CASRKPGQGYRDTEAFF.

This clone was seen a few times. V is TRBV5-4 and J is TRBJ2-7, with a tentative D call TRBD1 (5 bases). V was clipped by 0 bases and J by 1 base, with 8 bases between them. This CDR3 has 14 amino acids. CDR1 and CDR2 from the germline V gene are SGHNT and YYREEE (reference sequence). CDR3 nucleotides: TGTGCCAGCAGCTTGGAGGGGTATTCCTACGAGCAGTACTTC. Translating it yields CASSLEGYSYEQYF.

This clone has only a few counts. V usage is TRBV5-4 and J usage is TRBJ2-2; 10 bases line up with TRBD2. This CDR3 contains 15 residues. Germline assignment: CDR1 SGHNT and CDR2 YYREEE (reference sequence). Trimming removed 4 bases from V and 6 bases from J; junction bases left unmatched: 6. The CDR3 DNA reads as TGTGCCAGCAGCCAAGCGGGAGGGCCCCCCGGGGAGCTGTTTTTT. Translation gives CASSQAGGPPGELFF.

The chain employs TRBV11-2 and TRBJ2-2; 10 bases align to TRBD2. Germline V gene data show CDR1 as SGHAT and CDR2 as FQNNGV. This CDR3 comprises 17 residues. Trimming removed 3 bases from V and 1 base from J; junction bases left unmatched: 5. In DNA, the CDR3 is TGTGCCAGCAGCTTCGTCCGGACTAGCGGGAACACCGGGGAGCTGTTTTTT. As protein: CASSFVRTSGNTGELFF.

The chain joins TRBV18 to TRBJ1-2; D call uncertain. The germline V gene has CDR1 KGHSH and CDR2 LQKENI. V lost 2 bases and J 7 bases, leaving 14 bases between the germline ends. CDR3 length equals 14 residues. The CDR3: CASSPSMTFGGYTF. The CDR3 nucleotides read TGTGCCAGCTCACCATCTATGACCTTCGGTGGCTACACCTTC.

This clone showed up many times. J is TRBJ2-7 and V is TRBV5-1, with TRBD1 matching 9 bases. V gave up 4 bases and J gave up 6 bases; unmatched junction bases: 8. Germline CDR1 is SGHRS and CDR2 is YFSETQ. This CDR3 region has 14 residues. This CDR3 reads CASSPGQGLFEQYF. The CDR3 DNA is TGCGCCAGCAGCCCGGGACAGGGTCTGTTCGAGCAGTACTTC.

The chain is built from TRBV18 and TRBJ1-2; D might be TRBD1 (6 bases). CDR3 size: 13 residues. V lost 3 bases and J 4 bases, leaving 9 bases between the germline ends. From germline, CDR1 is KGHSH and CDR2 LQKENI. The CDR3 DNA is TGTGCCAGCTCACCGGACAGCGGCTATGGCTACACCTTC. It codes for CASSPDSGYGYTF.

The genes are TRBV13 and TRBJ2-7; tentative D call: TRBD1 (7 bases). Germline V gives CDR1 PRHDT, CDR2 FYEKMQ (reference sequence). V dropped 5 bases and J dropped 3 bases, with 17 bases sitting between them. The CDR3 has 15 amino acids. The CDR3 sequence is CASSPTGTLVYEQYF. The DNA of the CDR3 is TGTGCCAGCAGCCCGACAGGGACTCTGGTCTACGAGCAGTACTTC.

CDR3 bases: TGTGCCAGCAGCTTGTGGGAAGAGACCCAGTACTTC. Translated: CASSLWEETQYF. The chain employs TRBV7-9 and TRBJ2-5; D is uncertain. From germline, CDR1 is SEHNR and CDR2 FQNEAQ (reference sequence). V lost 3 bases to trimming and J lost 3 bases, with 5 bases between them. CDR3 length equals 12 residues.

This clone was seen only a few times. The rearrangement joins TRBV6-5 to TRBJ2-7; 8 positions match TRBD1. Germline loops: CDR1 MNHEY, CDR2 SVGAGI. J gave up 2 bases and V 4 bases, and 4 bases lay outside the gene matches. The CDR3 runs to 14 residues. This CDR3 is CASSSQGATYEQYF. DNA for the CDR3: TGTGCCAGCAGTTCCCAGGGGGCCACCTACGAGCAGTACTTC.

The CDR3: CAWSVQADTQYF. For the CDR3, the DNA is TGTGCCTGGAGTGTACAGGCGGATACGCAGTATTTT. This sequence joins TRBV30 and TRBJ2-3, with a weak D call TRBD1 (5 bases). Per the germline V gene, CDR1 is GTSNPN and CDR2 is SVGIG (reference sequence). CDR3 length: 12 amino acids. V was clipped by 0 bases and J by 6 bases, with 7 bases between them. Full variable domain (remainder filled in from reference TRBV30 and TRBJ2-3): SQTIHQWPATLVQPVGSPLSLECTVEGTSNPNLYWYRQAAGRGLQLLFYSVGIGQISSEVPQNLSASRPQDRQFILSSKKLLLSDSGFYLCAWSVQADTQYFGPGTRLTVL.

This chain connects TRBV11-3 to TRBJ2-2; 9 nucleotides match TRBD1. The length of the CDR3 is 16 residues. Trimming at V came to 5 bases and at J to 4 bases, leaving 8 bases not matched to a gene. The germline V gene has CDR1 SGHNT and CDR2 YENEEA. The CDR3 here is CASSPQGALGTGELFF. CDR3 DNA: TGTGCCAGCAGCCCACAGGGGGCTCTGGGCACCGGGGAGCTGTTTTTT.

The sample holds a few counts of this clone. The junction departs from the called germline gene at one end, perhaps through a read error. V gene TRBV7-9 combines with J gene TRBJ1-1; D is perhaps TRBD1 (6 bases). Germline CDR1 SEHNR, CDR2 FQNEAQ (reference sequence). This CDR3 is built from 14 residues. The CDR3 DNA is TGCGCCAGCAGCAGCGGGGACACCCGACCTGGTGCTTTCTTT. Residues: CASSSGDTRPGAFF.

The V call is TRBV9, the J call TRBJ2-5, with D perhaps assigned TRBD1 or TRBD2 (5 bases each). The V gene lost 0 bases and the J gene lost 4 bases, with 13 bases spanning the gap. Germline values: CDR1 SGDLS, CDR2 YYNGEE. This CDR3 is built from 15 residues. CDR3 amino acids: CASSVGGGTGETQYF. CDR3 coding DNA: TGTGCCAGCAGCGTAGGCGGTGGGACGGGAGAGACCCAGTACTTC.

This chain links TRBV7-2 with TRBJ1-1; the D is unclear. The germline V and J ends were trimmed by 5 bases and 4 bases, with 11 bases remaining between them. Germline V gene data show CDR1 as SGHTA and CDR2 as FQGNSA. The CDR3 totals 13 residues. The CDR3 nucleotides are TGTGCCAGCAGCCAGATAAAGGGCACTGAAGCTTTCTTT. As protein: CASSQIKGTEAFF. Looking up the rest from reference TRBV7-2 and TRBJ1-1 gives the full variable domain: GAGVSQSPSNKVTEKGKDVELRCDPISGHTALYWYRQSLGQGLEFLIYFQGNSAPDKSGLPSDRFSAERTGGSVSTLTIQRTQQEDSAVYLCASSQIKGTEAFFGQGTRLTVV.

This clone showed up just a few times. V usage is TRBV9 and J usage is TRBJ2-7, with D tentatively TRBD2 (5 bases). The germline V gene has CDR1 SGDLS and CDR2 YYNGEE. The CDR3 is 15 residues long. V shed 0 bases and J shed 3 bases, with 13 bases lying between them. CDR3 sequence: CASSVGGRANYEQYF. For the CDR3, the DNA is TGTGCCAGCAGCGTAGGAGGGAGAGCCAACTACGAGCAGTACTTC.

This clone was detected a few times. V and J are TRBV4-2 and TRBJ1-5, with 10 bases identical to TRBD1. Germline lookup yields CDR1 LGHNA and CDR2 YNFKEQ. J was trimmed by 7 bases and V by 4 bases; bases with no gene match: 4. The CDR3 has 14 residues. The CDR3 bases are TGTGCCAGCAGCCGAGGACAGGGGGAGCAGCCCCAGCATTTT. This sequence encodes CASSRGQGEQPQHF.

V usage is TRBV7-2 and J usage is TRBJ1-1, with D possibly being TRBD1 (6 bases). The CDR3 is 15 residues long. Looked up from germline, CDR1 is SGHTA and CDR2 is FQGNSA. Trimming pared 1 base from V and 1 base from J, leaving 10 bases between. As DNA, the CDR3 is TGTGCCAGCAGCTTAGGGACAGACCGGAACACTGAAGCTTTCTTT. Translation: CASSLGTDRNTEAFF.

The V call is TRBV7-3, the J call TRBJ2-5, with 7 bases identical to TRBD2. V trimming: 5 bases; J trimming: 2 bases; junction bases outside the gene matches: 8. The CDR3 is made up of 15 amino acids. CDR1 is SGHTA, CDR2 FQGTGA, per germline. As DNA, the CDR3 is TGTGCCAGCAGCCTAGGACTAGGAGGACAAGAGACCCAGTACTTC. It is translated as CASSLGLGGQETQYF. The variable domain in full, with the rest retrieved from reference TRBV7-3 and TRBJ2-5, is GAGVSQTPSNKVTEKGKYVELRCDPISGHTALYWYRQSLGQGPEFLIYFQGTGAADDSGLPNDRFFAVRPEGSVSTLKIQRTERGDSAVYLCASSLGLGGQETQYFGPGTRLLVL.

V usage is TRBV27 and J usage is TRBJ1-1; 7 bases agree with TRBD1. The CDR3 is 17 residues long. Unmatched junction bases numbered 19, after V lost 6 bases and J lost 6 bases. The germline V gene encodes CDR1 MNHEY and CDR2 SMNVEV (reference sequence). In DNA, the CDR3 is TGTGCCAGCAGCCGGACCCGCCCAGGGGGGTCGACGGCTGAAGCTTTCTTT. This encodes CASSRTRPGGSTAEAFF.